This T cell receptor beta chain stems from a study of molecular identifiers for immune sequencing clone quantification. About the research overall: In the replicates, RNA derived from around 20,000 or 99,000 naive CD8 cells was divided into five parts, and four were sequenced. Study results and limitations: Effector cells kept over 97% of their molecules in clones above 20 RNA copies, while naive cells kept under 1% there.

Germline lookup yields CDR1 MNHEY and CDR2 SMNVEV (reference sequence). The CDR3 runs 15 residues. With V trimmed by 4 bases and J by 4 bases, 6 bases remained unmatched. For bulk TCR libraries, previously described methods and listed TCR primers were used. TCRdb re-called the PCR reads with MiXCR, one entry per CDR3 protein. This sample has around 43,000 distinct CDR3 sequences, with 15% to 20% found just once. Researchers sorted naive CD8 T cells as cells that were CD8+CD4-CCR7+CD45RA+. This clonotype was picked up many times. Its antigen is currently unknown. The specimen sequenced was naive CD8+ T cells from blood, with Jurkat cell RNA spiked in. Subset here: FACS-sorted CD8+CD4-CCR7+CD45RA+ naive T cells. V and J are TRBV27 and TRBJ1-1, with TRBD1 identical over 10 bases. The receptor was isolated from a human donor in good health. Some libraries in this study had Jurkat cell RNA spiked in. CDR3 sequence: CASSYGQGGVTEAFF. The CDR3 region has the DNA TGTGCCAGCAGTTACGGACAGGGGGGGGTCACTGAAGCTTTCTTT.